This is a list of T cell receptor beta chains from one sample in a study of shared clonotypes between healthy human individuals. Clones were read by immunoSEQ multiplex PCR, and TCRdb kept only the in-frame ones, dropping some. The table has 2,100,000 or so clones, approximately 94% seen once; the top ten hold roughly 0.13%. Sequencing was performed on naive CD4+ T cells sorted from blood. The receptors shown here come from a man aged 18 to 30 in good health. CDR3s include the opening cysteine and the closing phenylalanine or tryptophan. D genes are given only for firm matches. Clone size is shown for a subset of rows, as once, few, many or a class of expanded clone.

TRBJ1-6	.	TRBV6-4	.	CASRQSLYNSPLHF	TGTGCCAGCAGACAGAGTCTCTATAATTCACCCCTCCACTTT
TRBJ2-5	.	TRBV10-3	.	CAIRTGQETQYF	TGTGCCATCAGAACAGGACAAGAGACCCAGTACTTC
TRBJ1-2	.	TRBV6-5	.	CASSYTPGGGYTF	TGTGCCAGCAGTTATACGCCCGGCGGTGGCTACACCTTC
TRBJ2-1	TRBD2	TRBV30	.	CAWTVKPDVVLWEGNEQFF	TGTGCCTGGACAGTAAAACCCGACGTTGTTTTGTGGGAGGGCAATGAGCAGTTCTTC
TRBJ1-1	.	TRBV19	.	CASTEGGWGTEAFF	TGTGCCAGTACCGAAGGAGGGTGGGGCACTGAAGCTTTCTTT
TRBJ2-7	TRBD1	TRBV5-1	.	CASSQPTGSVDEQYF	TGCGCCAGCAGCCAACCGACAGGGTCAGTGGACGAGCAGTACTTC
TRBJ2-2	.	TRBV18	.	CASSPPPLTGELFF	TGTGCCAGCTCACCCCCACCCCTGACCGGGGAGCTGTTTTTT
TRBJ1-4	.	TRBV4-1	.	CASSRSIGEKLFF	TGCGCCAGCAGCCGTTCAATAGGGGAAAAACTGTTTTTT
TRBJ1-1	TRBD1	TRBV28	.	CASSRQGARTEAFF	TGTGCCAGCAGTAGACAGGGGGCTCGTACTGAAGCTTTCTTT
TRBJ2-6	TRBD1	TRBV5-1	.	CASSLVGQGLSGANVLTF	TGCGCCAGCAGCTTGGTAGGACAGGGCCTCTCTGGGGCCAACGTCCTGACTTTC
TRBJ1-2	TRBD1	TRBV30	.	CAWSVGQGTYTF	TGTGCCTGGAGTGTGGGACAGGGGACCTACACCTTC
TRBJ1-2	TRBD1	TRBV2	.	CASSGTGPGYTF	TGTGCCAGCAGTGGGACAGGCCCGGGCTACACCTTC
TRBJ2-2	.	TRBV4-1	.	CVSSQAPWSRNTGELFF	TGCGTCAGCAGCCAAGCTCCCTGGAGTCGGAACACCGGGGAGCTGTTTTTT
TRBJ2-7	.	TRBV5-1	.	CASSFRGPPYEQYF	TGCGCCAGCAGCTTCCGAGGGCCCCCCTACGAGCAGTACTTC
TRBJ1-5	.	TRBV30	.	CAWSPFPNQPQHF	TGTGCCTGGAGTCCCTTCCCTAACCAGCCCCAGCATTTT
TRBJ2-2	.	TRBV10-3	.	CAIRQPANTGELFF	TGTGCCATCAGACAGCCCGCGAACACCGGGGAGCTGTTTTTT
TRBJ2-2	.	TRBV5-6	.	CASSTGPPGELFF	TGTGCCAGCAGCACCGGACCCCCCGGGGAGCTGTTTTTT
TRBJ2-7	TRBD1	TRBV6-1	few	CASSGQGSYEQYF	TGTGCCAGCAGTGGACAGGGCTCCTACGAGCAGTACTTC
TRBJ1-1	.	TRBV2	.	CASSEVGRGSPEAFF	TGTGCCAGCAGTGAAGTGGGCAGGGGATCCCCTGAAGCTTTCTTT
TRBJ2-4	.	TRBV21-1	.	CASSVGGHKNIQYF	TGTGCCAGCAGCGTAGGAGGGCACAAAAACATTCAGTACTTC
TRBJ1-1	TRBD1	TRBV30	.	CAWRTGGRGVNTEAFF	TGTGCCTGGAGGACAGGGGGCCGGGGTGTGAACACTGAAGCTTTCTTT
TRBJ2-1	TRBD2	TRBV7-8	.	CASSPRTSGSSYNEQFF	TGTGCCAGCAGCCCCCGGACTAGCGGGAGCTCCTACAATGAGCAGTTCTTC